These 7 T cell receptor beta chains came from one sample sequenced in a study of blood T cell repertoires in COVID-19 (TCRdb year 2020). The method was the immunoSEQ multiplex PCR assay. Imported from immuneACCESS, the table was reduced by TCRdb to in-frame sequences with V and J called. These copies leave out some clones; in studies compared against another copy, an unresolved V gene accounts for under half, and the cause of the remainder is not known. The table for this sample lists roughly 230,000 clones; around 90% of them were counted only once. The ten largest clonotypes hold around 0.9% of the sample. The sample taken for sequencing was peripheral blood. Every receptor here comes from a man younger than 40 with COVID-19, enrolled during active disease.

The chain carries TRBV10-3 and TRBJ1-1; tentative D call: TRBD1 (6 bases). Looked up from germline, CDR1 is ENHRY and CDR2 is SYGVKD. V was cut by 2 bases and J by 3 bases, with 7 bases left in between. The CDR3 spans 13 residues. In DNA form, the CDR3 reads TGTGCCATCAGTGAGAACAGGGACACTGAAGCTTTCTTT. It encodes CAISENRDTEAFF.

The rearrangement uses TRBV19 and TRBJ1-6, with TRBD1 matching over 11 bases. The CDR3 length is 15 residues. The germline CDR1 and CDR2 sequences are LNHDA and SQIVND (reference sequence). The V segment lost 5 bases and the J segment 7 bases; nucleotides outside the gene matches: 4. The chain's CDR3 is CASSAWTGGNSPLHF. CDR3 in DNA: TGTGCCAGTAGTGCCTGGACAGGGGGCAATTCACCCCTCCACTTT.

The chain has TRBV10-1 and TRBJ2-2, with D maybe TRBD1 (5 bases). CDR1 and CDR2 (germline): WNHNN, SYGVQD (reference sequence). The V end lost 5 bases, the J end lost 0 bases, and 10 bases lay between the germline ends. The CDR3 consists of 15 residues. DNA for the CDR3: TGCGCCAGCAGTCATGGGGCAGCGAACACCGGGGAGCTGTTTTTT. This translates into CASSHGAANTGELFF.

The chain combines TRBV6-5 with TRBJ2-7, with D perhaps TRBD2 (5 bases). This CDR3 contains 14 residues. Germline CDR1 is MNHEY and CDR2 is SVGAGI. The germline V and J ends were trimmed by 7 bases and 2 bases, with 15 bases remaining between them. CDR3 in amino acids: CASTESGRTYEQYF. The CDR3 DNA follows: TGTGCCAGCACCGAAAGCGGACGGACCTACGAGCAGTACTTC.

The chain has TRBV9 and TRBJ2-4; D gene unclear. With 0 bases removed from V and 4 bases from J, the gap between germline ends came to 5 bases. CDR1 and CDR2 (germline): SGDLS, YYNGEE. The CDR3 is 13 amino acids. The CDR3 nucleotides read TGTGCCAGCAGCGTAGACGGGAAAAACATTCAGTACTTC. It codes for CASSVDGKNIQYF.

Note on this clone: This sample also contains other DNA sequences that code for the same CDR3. The CDR3 DNA reads as TGTGCCTGGAGTGGGCAGGGGACCGGGGAGCTGTTTTTT. As protein: CAWSGQGTGELFF. The genes are TRBV30 and TRBJ2-2, with D perhaps matching TRBD1 (6 bases). Germline-derived CDR1 and CDR2 are GTSNPN and SVGIG (reference sequence). The CDR3 is made up of 13 amino acids. Trimming took 1 base from V and 5 from J, leaving 8 bases between them.

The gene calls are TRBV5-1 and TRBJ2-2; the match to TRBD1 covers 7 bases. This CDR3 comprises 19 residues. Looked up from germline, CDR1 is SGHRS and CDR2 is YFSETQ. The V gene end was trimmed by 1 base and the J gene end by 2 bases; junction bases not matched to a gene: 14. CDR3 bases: TGCGCCAGCAGCTTGAGGCCTACAGGGGTGAGGACCAACACCGGGGAGCTGTTTTTT. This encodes CASSLRPTGVRTNTGELFF.